These 28 T cell receptor beta chains originate from one sample sequenced in a study of cytomegalovirus exposure and HLA in healthy donors. Amplification used 60 Vbeta primers and 13 Jbeta primers. Assay used: immunoSEQ multiplex PCR; TCRdb lists only in-frame clones, some missing. The table records about 90,000 clones, less than 80% of them present only once. The sample was PBMCs. The receptor source for this set is a man younger than 45 in good health and CMV-seropositive.

The genes are TRBV5-6 and TRBJ2-3, with TRBD2 identical over 9 bases. Trimming took 4 bases from V and 4 from J; bases not matched to a gene: 16. The CDR3 has 18 amino acids. Germline CDR1 SGHDT, CDR2 YYEEEE. The CDR3 protein is CASSIPSGGYTRADTQYF. CDR3 in DNA: TGTGCCAGCAGCATACCCAGCGGGGGGTATACTAGGGCAGATACGCAGTATTTT.

The J gene is TRBJ2-7, the V gene TRBV9; the match to TRBD1 covers 9 bases. This CDR3 region has 14 residues. V was pared by 4 bases and J by 7 bases, with 9 bases of the junction left unmatched. Per germline, CDR1 SGDLS and CDR2 YYNGEE. CDR3 DNA: TGTGCCAGCAGCCCAAGTACAGGGGGCGGTGAGCAGTACTTC. Its protein is CASSPSTGGGEQYF.

This clone was counted only a few times. The chain links TRBV11-1 to TRBJ1-6; no reliable D call. From germline, CDR1 is SGHAT and CDR2 FQDESV (reference sequence). The CDR3 has 14 amino acids. V shed 4 bases and J shed 5 bases, with 9 bases lying between them. CDR3 loop: CASSSGLNNSPLHF. CDR3 DNA: TGTGCCAGCAGCTCGGGTCTTAATAATTCACCCCTCCACTTT.

The rearrangement links TRBV10-3 to TRBJ2-3; 8 bases are shared with TRBD2. With V trimmed by 4 bases and J by 2 bases, 5 bases remained unmatched. Germline V gene lookup returns CDR1 ENHRY and CDR2 SYGVKD. The CDR3 totals 15 residues. The chain's CDR3 is CAISVSGGLTDTQYF. The CDR3, as DNA: TGTGCCATCAGTGTAAGCGGGGGCCTCACAGATACGCAGTATTTT.

The V gene is TRBV30, the J gene TRBJ2-1; 9 nucleotides line up with TRBD1. The germline V gene has CDR1 GTSNPN and CDR2 SVGIG (reference sequence). Trimming cost V 4 bases and J 6 bases; bases outside gene matches: 4. This CDR3 contains 13 residues. CDR3 bases: TGTGCCTGGAACCGGGACAGGGTCAATGAGCAGTTCTTC. Amino acids: CAWNRDRVNEQFF.

The chain carries TRBV7-8 and TRBJ1-1, with unresolved D. Germline values: CDR1 SGHVS, CDR2 FQNEAQ. The ends were cut back, 2 bases at V and 0 bases at J, with 16 bases in the middle. The CDR3 covers 17 residues. The CDR3 loop reads CASSLWGAAALNTEAFF. The CDR3 DNA reads TGTGCCAGCAGCTTATGGGGAGCGGCAGCCCTGAACACTGAAGCTTTCTTT.

This clone was seen more than once but under ten times. The J gene is TRBJ2-1, the V gene TRBV28; D is unclear. The CDR3 is 12 residues long. V lost 2 bases, J lost 9 bases, and 8 bases lay in between. From germline, CDR1 is MDHEN and CDR2 SYDVKM. CDR3 nucleotide sequence: TGTGCCAGCAGTTTAAGTAGTTGTGAGCAGTTCTTC. Translation: CASSLSSCEQFF.

The V gene is TRBV6-4, the J gene TRBJ1-1; D remains unclear. This CDR3 region has 14 residues. The germline V and J ends were trimmed by 3 bases and 10 bases, with 18 bases remaining between them. Per germline, CDR1 MRHNA and CDR2 SNTAGT. The CDR3 nucleotides are TGTGCCAGCAGTGAAAGCGCAGCCTCAATTCGAGCTTTCTTT. Translated, it gives CASSESAASIRAFF.

This chain uses TRBV15 with TRBJ2-5, with unresolved D. This CDR3 is 16 amino acids long. The germline gives CDR1 LNHNV, CDR2 YYDKDF (reference sequence). V was shortened by 1 base and J by 4 bases, with 16 bases between the two germline ends. The CDR3: CATSRARPAAGETQYF. The CDR3 nucleotides are TGTGCCACCAGCAGAGCGAGGCCCGCAGCCGGAGAGACCCAGTACTTC.

The rearrangement links TRBV15 to TRBJ1-1; D unresolved. Trimming removed 5 bases from V and 9 bases from J, with 13 bases in between. This CDR3 contains 12 residues. CDR1 and CDR2 (germline): LNHNV, YYDKDF (reference sequence). In DNA, the CDR3 is TGTGCCACCAGCTCATTGAAGCGGAAAGCTTTCTTT. Amino acids: CATSSLKRKAFF.

This clone came up a few times. The chain links TRBV13 to TRBJ2-7; 7 bases match TRBD1. Germline V gene sequence: CDR1 PRHDT, CDR2 FYEKMQ (reference sequence). This CDR3 region has 14 residues. The J segment lost 3 bases and the V segment lost 5 bases, leaving 7 bases of the junction unmatched. For the CDR3, the DNA is TGTGCCAGCAGCCAACAGGGGATGCTCTACGAGCAGTACTTC. This translates into CASSQQGMLYEQYF.

This rearrangement joins TRBV9 to TRBJ1-4; 7 positions agree with TRBD1. The germline V gene encodes CDR1 SGDLS and CDR2 YYNGEE. The CDR3 spans 14 residues. J was trimmed by 6 bases and V by 7 bases; bases with no gene match: 9. The DNA of the CDR3 is TGTGCCAGCGGAGAAGAGCAGGGGGATGAAAAACTGTTTTTT. Its translation is CASGEEQGDEKLFF.

This clone was detected once. The chain employs TRBV30 and TRBJ2-3, with 9 bases lining up with TRBD2. The trim removed 4 bases at V and 2 bases at J, leaving 1 base unmatched. Germline CDR1 and CDR2: GTSNPN and SVGIG (reference sequence). The CDR3 has 13 amino acids. CDR3 loop: CAWTSGITDTQYF. For the CDR3, the DNA is TGTGCCTGGACTAGCGGGATCACAGATACGCAGTATTTT.

The V gene is TRBV5-6, the J gene TRBJ2-7, with D tentatively TRBD2 (6 bases). V was clipped by 2 bases and J by 3 bases, with 15 bases between them. CDR3 length: 15 amino acids. Germline CDR1 and CDR2: SGHDT and YYEEEE. CDR3 protein: CASSFSFAGYYEQYF. The DNA for the CDR3 is TGTGCCAGCAGCTTCTCCTTCGCGGGGTACTACGAGCAGTACTTC. Drawing the rest from reference TRBV5-6 and TRBJ2-7, the complete variable domain is DAGVTQSPTHLIKTRGQQVTLRCSPKSGHDTVSWYQQALGQGPQFIFQYYEEEERQRGNFPDRFSGHQFPNYSSELNVNALLLGDSALYLCASSFSFAGYYEQYFGPGTRLTVT.

This clone has a handful of counts. This rearrangement joins TRBV18 to TRBJ1-1; no definite D call. The V and J ends lost 2 bases and 4 bases respectively, with 11 bases between them. This CDR3 region has 14 residues. The germline CDR1 and CDR2 sequences are KGHSH and LQKENI. The CDR3 spells CASSPAERVTEAFF. CDR3 nucleotide sequence: TGTGCCAGCTCACCAGCAGAACGGGTCACTGAAGCTTTCTTT.

This rearrangement joins TRBV7-9 to TRBJ2-5; TRBD1 matches at 7 bases. Germline-derived CDR1 and CDR2 are SEHNR and FQNEAQ (reference sequence). The CDR3 totals 16 residues. J was trimmed by 1 base and V by 0 bases; bases with no gene match: 5. This CDR3 reads CASSLARAGGQETQYF. As DNA, the CDR3 is TGTGCCAGCAGCTTAGCGCGGGCAGGGGGCCAAGAGACCCAGTACTTC.

CDR3 DNA sequence: TGTGCCAGCAGCGCAAACAGCCCTAAGGCCTACGAGCAGTACTTC. The encoded protein is CASSANSPKAYEQYF. This sequence joins TRBV7-9 and TRBJ2-7; D call uncertain. The CDR3 is 15 amino acids. V was clipped by 5 bases and J by 2 bases, with 16 bases between them. CDR1 is SEHNR and CDR2 is FQNEAQ in the germline V gene (reference sequence).

This clone has only one observation. The rearrangement uses TRBV4-3 and TRBJ2-2; D possibly corresponds to TRBD2 (6 bases). Trimming removed 3 bases at V and 1 base at J, with 15 bases between. The CDR3 runs to 17 residues. Germline V gene sequence: CDR1 LGHNA, CDR2 YSLEER. The CDR3 DNA follows: TGCGCCAGCAGCCACGGCATAGCGGTACAGAACACCGGGGAGCTGTTTTTT. Its translation is CASSHGIAVQNTGELFF.

Note on this clone: The sample holds other DNA sequences that translate to the same CDR3. The chain joins TRBV29-1 to TRBJ2-5, with D perhaps TRBD2 (7 bases). Germline V gene sequence: CDR1 SQVTM, CDR2 ANQGSEA. This CDR3 region has 13 residues. V was shortened by 2 bases and J by 5 bases, with 12 bases between the two germline ends. The DNA of the CDR3 is TGCAGCGTTGAATCGGGGGGCGGGGAGACCCAGTACTTC. Residues: CSVESGGGETQYF.

This clone was seen just once. The chain uses TRBV10-3 and TRBJ1-1; D call uncertain. V was trimmed by 0 bases and J by 3 bases, leaving 8 bases between them. This CDR3 has 14 residues. Germline V CDR1 and CDR2: ENHRY, SYGVKD. The CDR3 here is CAISESSTYTEAFF. The CDR3 region has the DNA TGTGCCATCAGTGAGTCGAGCACCTACACTGAAGCTTTCTTT.

This clone was detected only a few times. Other DNA sequences within the sample encode an identical CDR3. The chain combines TRBV7-2 with TRBJ2-1; D remains ambiguous. CDR1 is SGHTA and CDR2 is FQGNSA in the germline V gene. The CDR3 runs to 15 residues. The V and J ends lost 1 base and 1 base respectively, with 8 bases between them. The CDR3 region is CASSLGSGSYNEQFF. CDR3 nucleotide sequence: TGTGCCAGCAGCTTAGGGTCAGGATCCTACAATGAGCAGTTCTTC.

The CDR3 bases are TGTGCCAGCTCTTCGTTGGGACTCGCAGATACGCAGTATTTT. Translating gives CASSSLGLADTQYF. This chain joins TRBV27 and TRBJ2-3, with D tentatively TRBD2 (6 bases). This CDR3 region has 14 residues. Between the trimmed V and J ends, which lost 8 bases and 4 bases, there was a span of 16 bases. Germline V gene sequence: CDR1 MNHEY, CDR2 SMNVEV (reference sequence).

The V and J genes are TRBV19 and TRBJ1-5; D perhaps matches TRBD1 (6 bases). CDR3 length: 17 residues. Germline values: CDR1 LNHDA, CDR2 SQIVND (reference sequence). Trimming pared 1 base from V and 2 bases from J, leaving 15 bases between. This CDR3 reads CASSIVRGPLGNQPQHF. The CDR3 nucleotides read TGTGCCAGTAGTATAGTCAGGGGTCCCCTTGGCAATCAGCCCCAGCATTTT.

V usage is TRBV12-5 and J usage is TRBJ2-1; weak D call: TRBD1 (5 bases). V was shortened by 6 bases and J by 1 base, with 13 bases between the two germline ends. This CDR3 is built from 15 residues. Germline loops: CDR1 LGHNT, CDR2 FRNRAP. The CDR3 reads CASGTTSGSYNEQFF. The DNA for the CDR3 is TGTGCTAGTGGCACTACATCAGGGTCCTACAATGAGCAGTTCTTC.

V usage is TRBV7-8 and J usage is TRBJ2-5; no definite D call. Germline CDR1 reads SGHVS; CDR2 reads FQNEAQ. This CDR3 has 14 amino acids. The ends were cut back, 5 bases at V and 3 bases at J, with 13 bases in the middle. CDR3 protein: CASSPLYREETQYF. In DNA form, the CDR3 reads TGTGCCAGCAGCCCCCTTTACCGGGAAGAGACCCAGTACTTC.

The chain combines TRBV25-1 with TRBJ2-1; TRBD2 agrees at 9 bases. Losses at the gene ends were 7 bases for V and 8 bases for J; bases not matched to a gene: 3. Germline V gene sequence: CDR1 MGHDK, CDR2 SYGVNS. The CDR3 has 12 residues. CDR3 protein: CASTRLADEQFF. The CDR3 DNA sequence: TGTGCCAGCACCCGACTAGCGGATGAGCAGTTCTTC.

The chain employs TRBV28 and TRBJ1-5, with a possible D match to TRBD1 (5 bases). Germline V gene lookup returns CDR1 MDHEN and CDR2 SYDVKM. V lost 4 bases and J lost 3, with 10 bases in between. There are 14 residues in the CDR3. CDR3 in DNA: TGTGCCAGCAGTTGGGGCAGGGTCAATCAGCCCCAGCATTTT. Translating it yields CASSWGRVNQPQHF.

The chain joins TRBV5-4 to TRBJ2-5; D perhaps matches TRBD1 (6 bases). Trimming pared 4 bases from V and 3 bases from J, leaving 13 bases between. Germline V gene data show CDR1 as SGHNT and CDR2 as YYREEE (reference sequence). This CDR3 contains 14 residues. The CDR3 protein is CASSPSQGKETQYF. CDR3 bases: TGTGCCAGCAGCCCCAGTCAGGGGAAAGAGACCCAGTACTTC.